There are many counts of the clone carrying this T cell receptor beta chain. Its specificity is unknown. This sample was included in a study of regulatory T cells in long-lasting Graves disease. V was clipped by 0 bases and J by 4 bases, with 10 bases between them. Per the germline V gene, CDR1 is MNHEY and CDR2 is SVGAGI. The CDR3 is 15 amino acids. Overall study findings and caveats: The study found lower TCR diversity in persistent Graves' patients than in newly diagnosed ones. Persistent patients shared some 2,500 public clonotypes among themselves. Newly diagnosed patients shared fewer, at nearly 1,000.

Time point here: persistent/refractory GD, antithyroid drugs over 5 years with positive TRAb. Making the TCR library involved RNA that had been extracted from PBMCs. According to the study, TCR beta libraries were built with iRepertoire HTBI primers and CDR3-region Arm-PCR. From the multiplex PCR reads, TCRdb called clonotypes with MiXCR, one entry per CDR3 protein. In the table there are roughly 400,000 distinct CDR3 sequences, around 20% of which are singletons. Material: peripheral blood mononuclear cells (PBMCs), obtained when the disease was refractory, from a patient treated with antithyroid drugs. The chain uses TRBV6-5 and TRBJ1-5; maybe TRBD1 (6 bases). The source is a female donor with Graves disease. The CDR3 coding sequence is TGTGCCAGCAGTTACTCACATCAGGGGAATCAGCCCCAGCATTTT. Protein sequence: CASSYSHQGNQPQHF.